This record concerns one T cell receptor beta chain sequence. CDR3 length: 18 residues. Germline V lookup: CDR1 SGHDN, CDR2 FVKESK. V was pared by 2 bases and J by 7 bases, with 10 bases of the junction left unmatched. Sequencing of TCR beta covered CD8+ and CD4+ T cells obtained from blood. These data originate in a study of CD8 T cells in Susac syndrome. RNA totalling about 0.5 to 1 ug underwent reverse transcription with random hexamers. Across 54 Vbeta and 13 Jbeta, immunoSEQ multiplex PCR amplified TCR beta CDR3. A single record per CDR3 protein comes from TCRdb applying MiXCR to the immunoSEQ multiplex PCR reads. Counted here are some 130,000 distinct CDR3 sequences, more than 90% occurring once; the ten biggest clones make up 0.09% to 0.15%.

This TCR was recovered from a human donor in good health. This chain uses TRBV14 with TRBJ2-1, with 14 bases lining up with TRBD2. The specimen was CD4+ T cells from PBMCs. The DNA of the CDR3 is TGTGCCAGCAGCCAACTAACTAGGACTAGCGGGAGGCATAATGAGCAGTTCTTC. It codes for CASSQLTRTSGRHNEQFF.